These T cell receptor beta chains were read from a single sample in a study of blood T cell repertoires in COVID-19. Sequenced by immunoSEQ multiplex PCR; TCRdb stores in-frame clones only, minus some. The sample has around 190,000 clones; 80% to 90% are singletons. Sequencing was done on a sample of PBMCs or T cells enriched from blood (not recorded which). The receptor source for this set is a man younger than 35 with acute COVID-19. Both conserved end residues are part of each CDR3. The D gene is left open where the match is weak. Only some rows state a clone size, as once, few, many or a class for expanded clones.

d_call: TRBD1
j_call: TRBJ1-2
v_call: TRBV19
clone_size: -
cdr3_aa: CASTTVGSGQGEGYTF
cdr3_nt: TGTGCCAGTACTACGGTGGGAAGTGGACAGGGCGAGGGCTACACCTTC

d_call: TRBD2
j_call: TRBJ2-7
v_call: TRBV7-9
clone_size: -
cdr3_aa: CASSHSGTRSGEQYF
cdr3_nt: TGTGCCAGCAGCCATTCCGGGACTAGATCGGGTGAGCAGTACTTC

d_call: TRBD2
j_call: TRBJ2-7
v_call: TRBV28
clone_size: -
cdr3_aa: CASSLWRELHYEQYF
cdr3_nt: TGTGCCAGCAGTTTATGGCGGGAGTTGCATTACGAGCAGTACTTC

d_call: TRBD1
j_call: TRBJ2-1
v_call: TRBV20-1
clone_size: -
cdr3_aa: CSASRGTARPSSYNEQFF
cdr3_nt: TGCAGTGCTAGTCGTGGGACAGCGCGCCCGAGCTCCTACAATGAGCAGTTCTTC

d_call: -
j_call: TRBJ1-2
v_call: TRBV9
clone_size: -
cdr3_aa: CASRDAGSYTNGYTF
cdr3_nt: TGTGCCAGCAGGGACGCAGGGTCATACACTAATGGCTACACCTTC

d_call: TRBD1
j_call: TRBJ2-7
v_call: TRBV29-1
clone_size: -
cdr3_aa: CSVRVTGAYEQYF
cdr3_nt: TGCAGCGTTAGGGTAACAGGGGCCTACGAGCAGTACTTC

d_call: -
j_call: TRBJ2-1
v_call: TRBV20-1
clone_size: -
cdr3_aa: CSALYNEQFF
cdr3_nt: TGCAGTGCTTTATACAATGAGCAGTTCTTC

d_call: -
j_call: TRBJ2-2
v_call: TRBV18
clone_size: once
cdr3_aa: CAIGGGGDTGELFF
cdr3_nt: TGTGCCATCGGCGGGGGCGGAGACACCGGGGAGCTGTTTTTT

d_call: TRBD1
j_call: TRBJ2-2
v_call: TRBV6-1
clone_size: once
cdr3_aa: CASSGGQVVGTGELFF
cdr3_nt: TGTGCCAGCAGTGGAGGACAGGTCGTGGGCACCGGGGAGCTGTTTTTT

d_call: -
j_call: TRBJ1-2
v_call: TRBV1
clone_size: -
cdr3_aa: CTSSQDAGSPLSGYTF
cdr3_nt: TGCACCAGCAGCCAAGACGCCGGGAGCCCCCTAAGTGGCTACACCTTC

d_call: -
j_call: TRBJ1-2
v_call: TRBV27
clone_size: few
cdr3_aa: CASSLSIPGNYGYTF
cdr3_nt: TGTGCCAGCAGTTTATCGATCCCAGGAAACTATGGCTACACCTTC

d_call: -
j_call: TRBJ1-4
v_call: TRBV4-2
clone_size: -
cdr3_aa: CASSQGPTGKMRNEKLFF
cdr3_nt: TGTGCCAGCAGCCAAGGCCCTACAGGGAAGATGAGGAATGAAAAACTGTTTTTT

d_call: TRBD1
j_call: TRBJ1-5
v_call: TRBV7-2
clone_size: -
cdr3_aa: CASSRRDSQPQHF
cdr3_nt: TGTGCCAGCAGCCGCCGGGACAGTCAGCCCCAGCATTTT

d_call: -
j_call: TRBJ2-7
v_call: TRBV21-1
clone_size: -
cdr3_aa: CASSLTQNGQGTTYEQYF
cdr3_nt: TGTGCCAGCAGCCTAACCCAGAACGGACAGGGGACGACCTACGAGCAGTACTTC

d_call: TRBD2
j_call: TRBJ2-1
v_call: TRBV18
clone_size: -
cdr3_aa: CASSPPEPGLDNEQFF
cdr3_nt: TGTGCCAGCTCACCACCGGAACCGGGACTAGACAATGAGCAGTTCTTC

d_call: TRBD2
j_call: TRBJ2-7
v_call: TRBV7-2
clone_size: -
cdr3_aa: CASSPPKGLAVSYEQYF
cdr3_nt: TGTGCCAGCAGCCCACCCAAGGGCCTAGCGGTCTCCTACGAGCAGTACTTC

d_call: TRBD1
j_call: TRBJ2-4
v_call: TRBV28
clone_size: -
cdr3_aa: CASSHGTGRPEGNIQYF
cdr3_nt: TGTGCCAGCAGCCACGGGACAGGGAGGCCGGAGGGAAACATTCAGTACTTC

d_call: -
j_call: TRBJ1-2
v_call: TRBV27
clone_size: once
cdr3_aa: CASSLGQDYGYTF
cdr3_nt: TGTGCCAGCAGTTTAGGGCAGGACTATGGCTACACCTTC

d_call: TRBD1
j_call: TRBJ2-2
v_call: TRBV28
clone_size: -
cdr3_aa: CASSSPGTGLNTGELFF
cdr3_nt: TGTGCCAGCAGTTCCCCCGGGACAGGGCTCAACACCGGGGAGCTGTTTTTT

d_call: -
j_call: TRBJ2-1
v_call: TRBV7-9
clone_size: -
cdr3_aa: CASSLVYSGRRNEQFF
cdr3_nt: TGTGCCAGCAGCTTAGTGTACTCAGGGCGTCGCAATGAGCAGTTCTTC

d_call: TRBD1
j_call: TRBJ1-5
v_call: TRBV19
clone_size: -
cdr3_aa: CASSAVGTAGNPNQPQHF
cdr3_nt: TGTGCCAGTAGTGCCGTGGGGACAGCCGGAAATCCCAATCAGCCCCAGCATTTT

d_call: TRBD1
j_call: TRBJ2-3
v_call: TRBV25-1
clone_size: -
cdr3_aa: CASSVSGGEDTQYF
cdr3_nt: TGTGCCAGCAGTGTGTCAGGGGGTGAGGATACGCAGTATTTT

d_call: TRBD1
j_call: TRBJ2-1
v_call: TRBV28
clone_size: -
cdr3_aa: CASSPRTGLYNEQFF
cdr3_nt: TGTGCCAGCAGTCCAAGGACAGGTCTCTACAATGAGCAGTTCTTC

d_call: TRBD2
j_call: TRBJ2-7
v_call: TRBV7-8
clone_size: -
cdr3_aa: CASSLVGGGRRAYEQYF
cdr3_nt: TGTGCCAGCAGCTTAGTCGGGGGGGGTCGCCGGGCCTACGAGCAGTACTTC